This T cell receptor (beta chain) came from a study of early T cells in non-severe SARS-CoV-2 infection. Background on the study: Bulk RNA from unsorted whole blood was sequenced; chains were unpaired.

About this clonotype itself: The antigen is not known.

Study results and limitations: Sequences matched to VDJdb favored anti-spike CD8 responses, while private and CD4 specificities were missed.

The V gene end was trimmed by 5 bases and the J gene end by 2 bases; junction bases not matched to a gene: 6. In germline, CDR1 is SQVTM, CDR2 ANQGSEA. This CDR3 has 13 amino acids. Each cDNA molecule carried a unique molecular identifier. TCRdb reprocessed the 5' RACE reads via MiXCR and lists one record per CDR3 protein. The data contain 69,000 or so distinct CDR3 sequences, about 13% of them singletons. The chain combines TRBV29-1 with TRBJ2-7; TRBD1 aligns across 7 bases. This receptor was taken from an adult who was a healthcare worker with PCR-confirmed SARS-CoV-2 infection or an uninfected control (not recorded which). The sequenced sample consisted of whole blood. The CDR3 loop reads CSVLDRMTYEQYF. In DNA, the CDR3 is TGCAGCGTTTTGGACAGGATGACCTACGAGCAGTACTTC.